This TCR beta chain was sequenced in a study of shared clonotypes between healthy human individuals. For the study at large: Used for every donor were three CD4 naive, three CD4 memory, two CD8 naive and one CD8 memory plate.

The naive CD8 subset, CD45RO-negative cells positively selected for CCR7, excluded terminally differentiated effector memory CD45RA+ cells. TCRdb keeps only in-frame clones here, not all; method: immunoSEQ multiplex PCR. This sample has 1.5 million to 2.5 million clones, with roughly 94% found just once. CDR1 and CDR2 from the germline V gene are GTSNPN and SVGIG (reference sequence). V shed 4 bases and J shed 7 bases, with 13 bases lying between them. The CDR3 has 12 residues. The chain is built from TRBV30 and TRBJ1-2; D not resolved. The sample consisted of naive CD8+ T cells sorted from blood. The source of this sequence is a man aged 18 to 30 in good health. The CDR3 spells CAWIRSDPGYTF. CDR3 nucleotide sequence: TGTGCCTGGATCCGCTCGGACCCTGGCTACACCTTC.